This T cell receptor beta chain was sequenced in a study of regulatory dendritic cells for organ transplantation. Study in general: LPS was added to dendritic cell cultures on day 6. Notes on the study in general: Regulatory dendritic cells appeared to expand memory CD8+ clones less than mature ones. The authors noted considerable between-person heterogeneity in alloreactive memory CD8+ cells.

TCRdb keeps only in-frame clones here, not all; method: immunoSEQ multiplex PCR. In the table there are tens of thousands of clones, about 85% of which are singletons. As concerns this clone: Its antigen remains unknown.

CFSE-labeled sorted T cells met regulatory or mature dendritic cells for 4 to 6 days. Germline V lookup: CDR1 SEHNR, CDR2 FQNEAQ (reference sequence). V gave up 2 bases and J gave up 5 bases, with 19 bases separating them. The CDR3 consists of 17 residues. The sequence was collected from a human donor in good health. Sequencing used naive CD4+ T cells from blood cultured with dendritic cells. Subset denoted: CD45RA+ naive T cells. The chain uses TRBV7-9 and TRBJ2-4; a possible D gene is TRBD1 (6 bases). The CDR3 coding sequence is TGTGCCAGCAGCTTAAACCATCTCCGGGACACCCAAAACATTCAGTACTTC. Translating gives CASSLNHLRDTQNIQYF.